One sample yielded the 27 T cell receptor beta chains listed below, sequenced in a study of cytomegalovirus exposure and HLA in healthy donors. PCR involved 60 Vbeta and 13 Jbeta primers. Data came from immunoSEQ multiplex PCR; TCRdb stores just in-frame clones and leaves some out. This table has a few hundred thousand clones, under 80% appearing once. Sample: PBMCs. The receptors originated from a female donor in good health and CMV-seronegative.

This chain uses TRBV27 with TRBJ1-3; D is ambiguous. The CDR3 length is 14 residues. Germline CDR1 MNHEY, CDR2 SMNVEV (reference sequence). V dropped 4 bases and J dropped 8 bases, with 15 bases sitting between them. The CDR3 here is CASSSLVLGDTIYF. The CDR3 nucleotides read TGTGCCAGCAGTTCCCTGGTCCTCGGGGACACCATATATTTT.

V usage is TRBV5-1 and J usage is TRBJ2-1; D is possibly TRBD2 (6 bases). This CDR3 has 15 amino acids. V was trimmed by 3 bases and J by 7 bases, leaving 17 bases between them. The germline CDR1 and CDR2 sequences are SGHRS and YFSETQ. The CDR3 DNA follows: TGCGCCAGCAGCTCGCAACCGGGACTTGAGAATGAGCAGTTCTTC. This gives the protein CASSSQPGLENEQFF.

This rearrangement joins TRBV5-1 to TRBJ2-3; the match to TRBD2 covers 7 bases. CDR1 and CDR2 from the germline V gene are SGHRS and YFSETQ. Trimming cost V 4 bases and J 0 bases; bases outside gene matches: 8. The CDR3 is 16 amino acids. The CDR3 sequence is CASSPGIAGSTDTQYF. For the CDR3, the DNA is TGCGCCAGCAGCCCCGGAATAGCGGGTAGCACAGATACGCAGTATTTT.

This chain connects TRBV10-1 to TRBJ1-4, with 9 bases identical to TRBD1. From germline, CDR1 is WNHNN and CDR2 SYGVQD (reference sequence). The CDR3 consists of 15 residues. V trimming: 8 bases; J trimming: 8 bases; junction bases outside the gene matches: 12. The CDR3 region is CASGRRDRVAEKLFF. CDR3 sequence (DNA): TGCGCCAGCGGGAGGCGGGACAGGGTAGCCGAAAAACTGTTTTTT.

The gene calls are TRBV19 and TRBJ2-2; TRBD1 agrees at 7 bases. The V gene's germline CDR1 is LNHDA and CDR2 SQIVND (reference sequence). V shed 7 bases and J 5 bases; nucleotides not matched to a gene: 10. This CDR3 contains 15 residues. CDR3 loop: CASISRQGRTGELFF. CDR3 in DNA: TGTGCCAGTATTTCGAGACAGGGTCGAACCGGGGAGCTGTTTTTT.

This chain uses TRBV6-5 with TRBJ1-6, with D possibly matching TRBD1 (6 bases). The CDR3 loop spans 15 amino acids. Germline CDR1 is MNHEY and CDR2 is SVGAGI. Trimming removed 7 bases from V and 4 bases from J, with 14 bases in between. The chain's CDR3 is CASTSGQPYNSPLHF. In DNA form, the CDR3 reads TGTGCCAGCACCTCAGGACAGCCATATAATTCACCCCTCCACTTT.

The chain recombines TRBV5-1 with TRBJ2-7; D is uncertain. The CDR3 spans 12 residues. CDR1 is SGHRS and CDR2 is YFSETQ in the germline V gene. Between the trimmed V and J ends, which lost 4 bases and 5 bases, there was a span of 10 bases. In DNA, the CDR3 is TGCGCCAGCAGCAAGGAGATAAACGAGCAGTACTTC. It codes for CASSKEINEQYF.

The genes are TRBV6-1 and TRBJ2-1, with 7 bases fitting TRBD2. This CDR3 is 16 amino acids long. Trimming at V came to 1 base and at J to 2 bases, leaving 5 bases not matched to a gene. The V gene's germline CDR1 is MNHNS and CDR2 SASEGT. This CDR3 reads CASSEVGEGPYNEQFF. CDR3 DNA: TGTGCCAGCAGTGAAGTTGGGGAGGGCCCCTACAATGAGCAGTTCTTC.

The rearrangement joins TRBV4-1 to TRBJ2-7; 8 positions match TRBD1. This CDR3 has 17 amino acids. The trim removed 0 bases at V and 0 bases at J, leaving 7 bases unmatched. Germline V gene lookup returns CDR1 MGHRA and CDR2 YSYEKL. CDR3 nucleotides: TGCGCCAGCAGCCAAGAGGGTACAGGGGGACTCTCCTACGAGCAGTACTTC. Protein sequence: CASSQEGTGGLSYEQYF.

This clone was seen only a few times. CDR3 amino acids: CASSLGSGRDEQFF. CDR3 bases: TGTGCCAGCAGCTTGGGTAGCGGGAGGGATGAGCAGTTCTTC. J is TRBJ2-1 and V is TRBV5-4; 11 bases match TRBD2. The germline CDR1 and CDR2 sequences are SGHNT and YYREEE (reference sequence). This CDR3 contains 14 residues. Germline trimming cut 0 bases from V and 8 bases from J; bases unmatched to any gene: 1. Supplemented by reference TRBV5-4 and TRBJ2-1, the full variable domain reads ETGVTQSPTHLIKTRGQQVTLRCSSQSGHNTVSWYQQALGQGPQFIFQYYREEENGRGNFPPRFSGLQFPNYSSELNVNALELDDSALYLCASSLGSGRDEQFFGPGTRLTVL.

Only a few counts were recorded for this clone. V is TRBV27 and J is TRBJ2-5; D remains ambiguous. CDR1 and CDR2 from the germline V gene are MNHEY and SMNVEV (reference sequence). V lost 5 bases and J 1 base, leaving 11 bases between the germline ends. The CDR3 is 14 amino acids. CDR3 sequence reads: CASSGRGLQETQYF. In DNA form, the CDR3 reads TGTGCCAGCAGTGGTCGCGGCCTCCAAGAGACCCAGTACTTC.

The rearrangement links TRBV11-3 to TRBJ2-1; TRBD2 matches 15 bases. The CDR3 spans 18 residues. The germline CDR1 and CDR2 sequences are SGHNT and YENEEA. Trimming removed 3 bases from V and 4 bases from J; junction bases left unmatched: 7. CDR3 DNA sequence: TGTGCCAGCAGCTTTCGGACTAGCGGGAGGGCGAGGTACAATGAGCAGTTCTTC. Amino acid sequence: CASSFRTSGRARYNEQFF.

V is TRBV7-9 and J is TRBJ1-2; D possibly corresponds to TRBD1 (6 bases). Germline lookup yields CDR1 SEHNR and CDR2 FQNEAQ (reference sequence). V was shortened by 1 base and J by 6 bases, with 15 bases between the two germline ends. This CDR3 contains 15 residues. For the CDR3, the DNA is TGTGCCAGCAGCTTAGGGGGTCGGGGGGCCGATGGCTACACCTTC. Protein sequence: CASSLGGRGADGYTF.

This chain joins TRBV4-1 and TRBJ2-1; 10 bases match TRBD2. The V and J ends lost 5 bases and 4 bases, in that order; junction bases with no gene match: 11. The CDR3 loop spans 17 amino acids. The germline CDR1 and CDR2 sequences are MGHRA and YSYEKL. This CDR3 is CASSVRGGSGGYNEQFF. CDR3 nucleotides: TGCGCCAGCAGCGTTAGAGGGGGTAGCGGGGGGTACAATGAGCAGTTCTTC.

The gene calls are TRBV2 and TRBJ2-1; TRBD2 aligns across 7 bases. V was clipped by 4 bases and J by 3 bases; unmatched bases: 3. The CDR3 is made up of 14 amino acids. The germline gives CDR1 SNHLY, CDR2 FYNNEI. CDR3: CASSVKRDYNEQFF. CDR3 DNA sequence: TGTGCCAGCAGTGTGAAGCGGGACTACAATGAGCAGTTCTTC.

This rearrangement joins TRBV19 to TRBJ2-7; TRBD1 agrees at 12 bases. Germline assignment: CDR1 LNHDA and CDR2 SQIVND (reference sequence). CDR3 size: 14 residues. The ends lost 7 bases at V and 9 bases at J; junction bases unmatched: 10. CDR3 region: CASTPGQGAALQYF. The DNA for the CDR3 is TGTGCCAGTACCCCGGGACAGGGGGCTGCGTTGCAGTACTTC.

The V gene is TRBV7-9, the J gene TRBJ2-2; 7 bases map to TRBD1. Germline-derived CDR1 and CDR2 are SEHNR and FQNEAQ (reference sequence). This CDR3 has 18 residues. The ends lost 1 base at V and 2 bases at J; junction bases unmatched: 10. The CDR3 region has the DNA TGTGCCAGCAGCTTAGTGTGGGGACAGACATTAAACACCGGGGAGCTGTTTTTT. This codes for CASSLVWGQTLNTGELFF.

The chain employs TRBV19 and TRBJ2-7; TRBD1 matches 9 bases. The CDR3 consists of 14 residues. V trimming: 4 bases; J trimming: 3 bases; junction bases outside the gene matches: 4. Germline lookup yields CDR1 LNHDA and CDR2 SQIVND (reference sequence). CDR3 nucleotides: TGTGCCAGTAGTAACACAGGGGGCAGCTACGAGCAGTACTTC. Translation: CASSNTGGSYEQYF.

The V and J genes are TRBV5-4 and TRBJ2-7; 8 bases are shared with TRBD2. Germline CDR1 SGHNT, CDR2 YYREEE (reference sequence). The V gene end was trimmed by 5 bases and the J gene end by 0 bases; junction bases not matched to a gene: 4. The CDR3 is made up of 14 amino acids. This CDR3 reads CASSISGSSYEQYF. The CDR3 DNA reads as TGTGCCAGCAGTATCAGCGGGAGCTCCTACGAGCAGTACTTC.

The CDR3 DNA sequence: TGTGCCAGCAGCTTCAAGGCTAGCGGGAGCGAGACCCAGTACTTC. This codes for CASSFKASGSETQYF. The chain recombines TRBV5-4 with TRBJ2-5; 10 positions agree with TRBD2. The CDR3 loop spans 15 amino acids. Germline CDR1 is SGHNT and CDR2 is YYREEE (reference sequence). Unmatched junction bases numbered 6, after V lost 2 bases and J lost 5 bases.

V is TRBV4-1 and J is TRBJ1-4; D perhaps matches TRBD1 (5 bases). This CDR3 spans 14 amino acids. Germline lookup yields CDR1 MGHRA and CDR2 YSYEKL. The ends were cut back, 10 bases at V and 0 bases at J, with 12 bases in the middle. The CDR3: CATRMTATNEKLFF. CDR3 bases: TGCGCCACAAGAATGACAGCAACTAATGAAAAACTGTTTTTT.

V gene TRBV28 combines with J gene TRBJ2-4; D may be TRBD1 (6 bases). Trimming left V 4 bases short and J 0 bases short, with 13 bases between. The germline V gene has CDR1 MDHEN and CDR2 SYDVKM. This CDR3 contains 16 residues. The CDR3 coding sequence is TGTGCCAGCAGTTCTCCGGGACAACTAGCCAAAAACATTCAGTACTTC. Protein sequence: CASSSPGQLAKNIQYF.

J is TRBJ2-1 and V is TRBV9, with 7 bases identical to TRBD2. Looked up from germline, CDR1 is SGDLS and CDR2 is YYNGEE. The CDR3 length is 17 residues. With V trimmed by 3 bases and J by 0 bases, 9 bases remained unmatched. In nucleotides, the CDR3 is TGTGCCAGCAGCGGCCCCCCGGGGGGTCACTCCTACAATGAGCAGTTCTTC. Translation gives CASSGPPGGHSYNEQFF.

This rearrangement joins TRBV27 to TRBJ1-1, with 7 bases fitting TRBD1. V shed 5 bases, J shed 2 bases, and the junction held 14 bases outside the gene matches. Germline CDR1 and CDR2: MNHEY and SMNVEV (reference sequence). This CDR3 is 17 amino acids long. CDR3 sequence reads: CASSLLRETGVNTEAFF. The CDR3 coding sequence is TGTGCCAGCAGTCTACTGCGGGAAACAGGGGTCAACACTGAAGCTTTCTTT.

This clone was recorded a few times. The chain is built from TRBV11-3 and TRBJ2-2; 7 bases map to TRBD1. The CDR3 consists of 18 residues. Trimming cost V 6 bases and J 0 bases; bases outside gene matches: 13. CDR1 SGHNT and CDR2 YENEEA come from the germline V gene. The CDR3 coding sequence is TGTGCCAGCAGAAAAAGGGTTCGGGGACAGACGAACACCGGGGAGCTGTTTTTT. Amino acids: CASRKRVRGQTNTGELFF.

The V and J genes are TRBV29-1 and TRBJ2-5; 7 nucleotides agree with TRBD2. The ends lost 5 bases at V and 6 bases at J; junction bases unmatched: 3. The CDR3 is 11 amino acids. Germline lookup yields CDR1 SQVTM and CDR2 ANQGSEA. The CDR3 region is CSVQREKTQYF. The CDR3 coding sequence is TGCAGCGTTCAGCGGGAAAAGACCCAGTACTTC.

This clone was seen a handful of times. This rearrangement joins TRBV11-2 to TRBJ2-7; perhaps TRBD1 as D (6 bases). The CDR3 length is 13 residues. V was trimmed by 4 bases and J by 2 bases, leaving 9 bases between them. Germline loops: CDR1 SGHAT, CDR2 FQNNGV. Here the CDR3 DNA reads TGTGCCAGCAGCTCCGACAGGACCTACGAGCAGTACTTC. Its translation is CASSSDRTYEQYF.